A single sample is the source of the 24 T cell receptor beta chains below, sequenced in a study of blood T cell repertoires in COVID-19. Some clones are missing from TCRdb's copy, which holds only in-frame ones; the method was immunoSEQ multiplex PCR. The sample has about 130,000 clones, roughly 83% seen once. The sample was peripheral blood. All receptors come from a woman aged 70 to 79 with COVID-19, enrolled during active disease.

V and J are TRBV6-6 and TRBJ2-3; 8 nucleotides agree with TRBD2. The length of the CDR3 is 15 residues. V shed 5 bases, J shed 5 bases, and the junction held 9 bases outside the gene matches. Germline CDR1 is MNHNY and CDR2 is SVGAGI (reference sequence). The CDR3: CASSDPGGAIDTQYF. Here the CDR3 DNA reads TGTGCCAGCAGTGACCCCGGGGGGGCGATAGATACGCAGTATTTT.

The chain joins TRBV5-8 to TRBJ1-5; unclear D gene. The V and J ends lost 6 bases and 7 bases respectively, with 17 bases between them. From germline, CDR1 is SGHTS and CDR2 YDEGEE. The CDR3 spans 14 residues. In DNA form, the CDR3 reads TGTGCCAGCACCCTCCGGAAAACGGGGCAGCCCCAGCATTTT. Translation gives CASTLRKTGQPQHF.

CDR3 sequence reads: CASTLRDFNSPLHF. The DNA of the CDR3 is TGTGCCAGCACCTTACGGGATTTTAATTCACCCCTCCACTTT. J is TRBJ1-6 and V is TRBV9; no firm D call. Germline CDR1 and CDR2: SGDLS and YYNGEE. V lost 6 bases, J lost 6 bases, and 13 bases lay in between. The CDR3 is 14 residues long.

The CDR3 bases are TGCAGTGCTAGTCCCCGGGACTTAGACGAGCAGTACTTC. It codes for CSASPRDLDEQYF. The rearrangement uses TRBV20-1 and TRBJ2-7, with a possible D match to TRBD2 (6 bases). The CDR3 has 13 amino acids. V was cut by 3 bases and J by 5 bases, with 14 bases left in between. The germline CDR1 and CDR2 sequences are DFQATT and SNEGSKA (reference sequence).

The rearrangement links TRBV6-1 to TRBJ1-5, with 8 bases matching TRBD1. V dropped 2 bases and J dropped 3; count of bases not matched to a gene: 6. The CDR3 is 16 residues long. The V gene's germline CDR1 is MNHNS and CDR2 SASEGT. Here the CDR3 reads CASSETDRAPNQPQHF. CDR3 in DNA: TGTGCCAGCAGTGAAACGGACAGGGCCCCCAATCAGCCCCAGCATTTT.

The chain is built from TRBV7-9 and TRBJ1-1, with TRBD1 identical over 9 bases. CDR3 size: 14 residues. V gave up 5 bases and J gave up 3 bases; unmatched junction bases: 4. Germline V lookup: CDR1 SEHNR, CDR2 FQNEAQ (reference sequence). This chain's CDR3 is CASSQQGADTEAFF. DNA for the CDR3: TGTGCCAGCAGCCAACAGGGGGCAGACACTGAAGCTTTCTTT.

A word on this clone: Germline is not matched at one junction end, which may reflect a read error. This same CDR3 is encoded by further DNA sequences in the sample. This sequence joins TRBV7-2 and TRBJ2-5, with 9 bases identical to TRBD1. CDR1 and CDR2 from the germline V gene are SGHTA and FQGNSA. The CDR3 extends over 15 amino acids. In DNA form, the CDR3 reads TGCGCCAGCAGCTTAGGGACAGGGCCCCAAGAGACCCAGTACTTC. Amino acids: CASSLGTGPQETQYF.

The gene calls are TRBV20-1 and TRBJ2-1; D possibly corresponds to TRBD2 (6 bases). This CDR3 is 18 amino acids long. Per the germline V gene, CDR1 is DFQATT and CDR2 is SNEGSKA (reference sequence). V lost 3 bases, J lost 2 bases, and 23 bases lay in between. The CDR3 loop reads CSASYWGAGRTAYNEQFF. The CDR3 DNA sequence: TGCAGTGCTAGTTATTGGGGAGCAGGGAGGACGGCCTACAATGAGCAGTTCTTC.

V usage is TRBV18 and J usage is TRBJ1-2; tentative D call: TRBD1 (6 bases). The V end was cut by 2 bases, the J end by 7 bases, with 17 bases between. There are 15 residues in the CDR3. Germline V CDR1 and CDR2: KGHSH, LQKENI. The CDR3 bases are TGTGCCAGCTCACCATCTAGACAGGACCTGGGTGGCTACACCTTC. This gives the protein CASSPSRQDLGGYTF.

This clone was recorded once. The rearrangement uses TRBV7-2 and TRBJ2-1, with 9 bases aligning to TRBD1. Losses at the gene ends were 3 bases for V and 3 bases for J; bases not matched to a gene: 3. CDR1 SGHTA and CDR2 FQGNSA come from the germline V gene. The CDR3 length is 15 residues. In nucleotides, the CDR3 is TGTGCCAGCAGCTTGGGGGACAGGGACTACAATGAGCAGTTCTTC. Translated: CASSLGDRDYNEQFF.

The rearrangement uses TRBV2 and TRBJ2-2, with D maybe TRBD1 (6 bases). CDR1 and CDR2 from the germline V gene are SNHLY and FYNNEI. The CDR3 length is 14 residues. V was shortened by 7 bases and J by 0 bases, with 9 bases between the two germline ends. The CDR3 nucleotides read TGTGCCAGCACACAGGGAACGAACACCGGGGAGCTGTTTTTT. Its protein product is CASTQGTNTGELFF. The full variable domain, its missing parts supplied by reference TRBV2 and TRBJ2-2, is EPEVTQTPSHQVTQMGQEVILRCVPISNHLYFYWYRQILGQKVEFLVSFYNNEISEKSEIFDDQFSVERPDGSNFTLKIRSTKLEDSAMYFCASTQGTNTGELFFGEGSRLTVL.

The V and J genes are TRBV6-5 and TRBJ1-1; D gene ambiguous. This CDR3 has 15 amino acids. CDR1 is MNHEY and CDR2 is SVGAGI in the germline V gene. Trimming shortened V by 6 bases and J by 4 bases, and 18 bases separated the two germline ends. The CDR3 here is CASSQTFPETTEAFF. The CDR3 nucleotides are TGTGCCAGCAGCCAGACGTTCCCGGAGACCACTGAAGCTTTCTTT.

This chain joins TRBV5-5 and TRBJ2-7, with TRBD2 as a possible D gene (6 bases). This CDR3 is 14 amino acids long. V gave up 4 bases and J gave up 2 bases, with 13 bases separating them. Germline V gene data show CDR1 as SGHKS and CDR2 as YYEKEE (reference sequence). In DNA, the CDR3 is TGTGCCAGCAGCCCTCAGGGAGGTACCTACGAGCAGTACTTC. Encoded protein: CASSPQGGTYEQYF.

The genes are TRBV7-9 and TRBJ1-2, with 7 bases identical to TRBD1. With 11 bases clipped from V and 6 bases from J, the junction kept 15 bases outside the gene matches. The CDR3 contains 14 residues. Germline-derived CDR1 and CDR2 are SEHNR and FQNEAQ (reference sequence). The CDR3 coding sequence is TGTGCCGGGTTGAACTTGGGACAGCTCAATGGCTACACCTTC. Amino acids: CAGLNLGQLNGYTF.

The chain carries TRBV7-2 and TRBJ1-5, with 9 bases identical to TRBD1. CDR1 and CDR2 (germline): SGHTA, FQGNSA. V lost 5 bases to trimming and J lost 7 bases; unmatched junction nucleotides: 15. The CDR3 spans 17 residues. CDR3 bases: TGTGCCAGCAGCCCCTCATTAGGGACAGGGAAGGGACAGCCCCAGCATTTT. Its protein product is CASSPSLGTGKGQPQHF. Full variable domain (remainder filled in from reference TRBV7-2 and TRBJ1-5): GAGVSQSPSNKVTEKGKDVELRCDPISGHTALYWYRQSLGQGLEFLIYFQGNSAPDKSGLPSDRFSAERTGGSVSTLTIQRTQQEDSAVYLCASSPSLGTGKGQPQHFGDGTRLSIL.

The V and J genes are TRBV5-6 and TRBJ1-2; 10 bases align to TRBD1. This CDR3 comprises 15 residues. Germline V gives CDR1 SGHDT, CDR2 YYEEEE. J was trimmed by 7 bases and V by 5 bases; bases with no gene match: 11. As DNA, the CDR3 is TGTGCCAGCAGTCTCCCCGGGACAGGGGTCGTTGGCTACACCTTC. It is translated as CASSLPGTGVVGYTF.

The genes are TRBV28 and TRBJ2-7; 7 nucleotides line up with TRBD2. With V trimmed by 5 bases and J by 2 bases, 0 bases remained unmatched. The germline CDR1 and CDR2 sequences are MDHEN and SYDVKM. The CDR3 runs to 12 residues. CDR3 residues: CASSGGAYEQYF. The CDR3 DNA reads TGTGCCAGCAGTGGGGGGGCCTACGAGCAGTACTTC.

The chain joins TRBV3-1 (or the pseudogene TRBV3-2) to TRBJ1-1; the match to TRBD1 covers 7 bases. In germline, CDR1 is LGHDT, CDR2 YNNKEL (reference sequence). With V trimmed by 1 base and J by 5 bases, 1 base remained unmatched. CDR3 length: 13 residues. This chain's CDR3 is CASSQGRGTEAFF. The CDR3 DNA reads TGTGCCAGCAGCCAAGGCAGGGGGACTGAAGCTTTCTTT.

This clone appeared a few times. This chain uses TRBV10-1 with TRBJ1-2; the D gene is possibly TRBD1 (6 bases). The CDR3 is made up of 12 amino acids. Between the trimmed V and J ends, which lost 9 bases and 0 bases, there was a span of 8 bases. Germline assignment: CDR1 WNHNN and CDR2 SYGVQD (reference sequence). The CDR3 coding sequence is TGCGCCAGGAACAGGGCTAACTATGGCTACACCTTC. Protein product: CARNRANYGYTF.

A note on this clone: The junction shows a germline mismatch at one end, possibly a read error. J is TRBJ2-7 and V is TRBV4-3, with TRBD2 matching over 10 bases. The CDR3 loop spans 15 amino acids. CDR1 is LGHNA, CDR2 YSLEER, per germline. The DNA of the CDR3 is TGCCCCAGCAGCCGGGGAGCGGGGGGGGGCTACGAGCAGTACTTC. This encodes CPSSRGAGGGYEQYF.

V is TRBV29-1 and J is TRBJ1-3; possibly TRBD1 for D (6 bases). The CDR3 totals 20 residues. Trimming left V 0 bases short and J 0 bases short, with 24 bases between. Germline V gives CDR1 SQVTM, CDR2 ANQGSEA. CDR3 region: CSVEDDGQFRGPSSGNTIYF. CDR3 DNA: TGCAGCGTTGAAGATGATGGACAGTTCAGAGGCCCGAGCTCTGGAAACACCATATATTTT.

This chain connects TRBV28 to TRBJ1-1; D is unresolved. Germline CDR1 is MDHEN and CDR2 is SYDVKM. This CDR3 comprises 14 residues. V gave up 8 bases and J gave up 8 bases, with 21 bases separating them. CDR3 bases: TGTGCCAGCGGCCTTTCCGGGGTAGGGCTCGAAGCTTTCTTT. It specifies CASGLSGVGLEAFF.

The chain is built from TRBV5-4 and TRBJ2-7; maybe TRBD2 (7 bases). There are 15 residues in the CDR3. V was pared by 2 bases and J by 2 bases, with 14 bases between. Germline CDR1 SGHNT, CDR2 YYREEE (reference sequence). As DNA, the CDR3 is TGTGCCAGCAGCTTTGGCGGGGGCCTCACCTACGAGCAGTACTTC. It encodes CASSFGGGLTYEQYF.

This chain connects TRBV6-6 to TRBJ1-1, with 10 nucleotides matching TRBD1. J was trimmed by 4 bases and V by 6 bases; bases with no gene match: 5. CDR1 is MNHNY, CDR2 SVGAGI, per germline (reference sequence). There are 14 residues in the CDR3. CDR3 bases: TGTGCCAGCAGCCTCGGGGACAGGGGCACTGAAGCTTTCTTT. It specifies CASSLGDRGTEAFF.